This T cell receptor (beta chain) was documented in a study of blood T cell repertoires in COVID-19 (dated by TCRdb to 2018 to 2020). For the wider study: Collaborator samples came from the United States, Italy and Spain and covered acute and convalescent phases of COVID-19. Deeply sampled blood TCRbeta repertoires from subjects exposed to, actively infected with, or recovered from COVID-19 were included in the dataset. The repertoires were released in a freely available public database intended as a resource for research on the immune response to SARS-CoV-2. Where HLA class I and class II types were available, the types were taken from metadata supplied by the sample provider, not from assay-based typing. The samples were drawn from two sources: the first 160 participants of the ongoing ImmuneRACE study, and fewer than 1,500 subjects contributed by 6 global collaborators. The prospective study material was composed of cDNA or gDNA derived from T cells, B-cell-depleted T cells, or PBMCs. Nearly every sample came with metadata listing a de-identified subject ID, COVID-19 status, age in years and sex.

As concerns this clone: Which antigen it targets is not known. No base-level quality is on record; no much larger clone is a single base apart.

TCRbeta CDR3 regions were amplified from genomic DNA using the immunoSEQ Assay, a bias-controlled multiplex PCR. Regarding the original processing steps: The number of nucleated cells in each sample was estimated by amplification of reference gene primers within the assay. To quantify the absolute abundance of each unique TCRbeta CDR3 rearrangement, sequence reads were collapsed and filtered. For each sample, productive Simpson clonality was calculated by taking the square root of Simpson's diversity index across productive rearrangements. The source is immuneACCESS, and TCRdb retained only in-frame sequences with V and J called. Part of the clones is not carried over; for the studies checked, unresolved V genes explain less than half of this, and the remainder is unexplained. The V and J calls and clone size are taken from that table; D and trimming were inferred from the DNA. A total of hundreds of thousands of clones appear in this sample, 70% to 90% of them only once. The ten largest account for 3% to 4% of the sample.

Study-wide conclusions, independent of this receptor: The quantity of clinical and demographic metadata differed by source and by participant and was supplied without curation.

Each collaborating institution followed its own protocols to collect whole blood in K2EDTA tubes. For TCRbeta analysis, collaborator samples were shipped as frozen whole blood, as isolated PBMCs, or as DNA extracted from either sample type. The CDR3 numbers 15 residues from cysteine through phenylalanine. Just the 45-base CDR3 DNA is kept, in frame starting at base 1. Trimming removed 0 bases from V and 0 bases from J, leaving 11 bases between the germline ends. CDR1 GTSNPN and CDR2 SVGIG were looked up in the germline V gene (reference sequence). The sequence derives from a woman aged 45-59 years with active or convalescent COVID-19. Source material: peripheral blood. The chain joins TRBV30 to TRBJ2-5, with the identity of the D gene unclear. The CDR3 sequence is CAWSVLAWYQETQYF. In nucleotides, the sequence is TGTGCCTGGAGTGTACTTGCGTGGTACCAAGAGACCCAGTACTTC. With all but the CDR3 taken from the reference TRBV30 and TRBJ2-5 genes, the full variable domain is: SQTIHQWPATLVQPVGSPLSLECTVEGTSNPNLYWYRQAAGRGLQLLFYSVGIGQISSEVPQNLSASRPQDRQFILSSKKLLLSDSGFYLCAWSVLAWYQETQYFGPGTRLLVL.